The T cell receptor (beta chain) described here comes from a study of regulatory T cells in long-lasting Graves disease. This clonotype has a count of ten or more. Sample time point: newly diagnosed GD, antithyroid drugs for less than 3 months. The TCR library was made from RNA extracted from PBMCs. Construction of the TCR beta libraries employed iRepertoire HTBI primers in conjunction with Arm-PCR of CDR3 regions. TCRdb analysed the multiplex PCR reads with MiXCR anew, one entry per CDR3 protein. The sample has about 370,000 distinct CDR3 sequences; around a sixth are singletons. The CDR3 runs 17 residues. Germline CDR1 and CDR2: MNHEY and SMNVEV (reference sequence). V lost 4 bases, J lost 1 base, and 9 bases stayed unmatched.

The receptor was isolated from a female donor with Graves disease. Sequenced here: peripheral blood mononuclear cells (PBMCs), sampled at new diagnosis, from a patient treated with antithyroid drugs. The J gene is TRBJ2-7, the V gene TRBV27, with 11 bases lining up with TRBD1. The CDR3 loop is CASSSPGQGDQSYEQYF. CDR3 nucleotide sequence: TGTGCCAGCAGTTCTCCGGGACAGGGGGACCAATCCTACGAGCAGTACTTC.